This T cell receptor beta chain came from a study of shared clonotypes between healthy human individuals. Study details: Three plates each covered CD4 naive and memory; CD8 naive two, CD8 memory one.

Only Caucasian adults living in Nashville, Tennessee served as donors. J was trimmed by 0 bases and V by 0 bases; bases with no gene match: 7. Germline V gives CDR1 LGHNA, CDR2 YSLEER. The CDR3 has 18 amino acids. Assay used: immunoSEQ multiplex PCR; TCRdb lists only in-frame clones, some missing. The sample consists of around 690,000 clones, 80% to 95% of them appearing once. Material: memory CD8+ T cells from PBMCs. Documented subset: CD45RO+ cells pooled with CCR7-negative TemRA cells. The receptor's source is a man in his late teens or twenties in good health. Some clones in this sample may be carry-over from other donors' samples. The genes are TRBV4-3 and TRBJ2-1; 8 bases line up with TRBD1. The CDR3 region is CASSQDPPDRDSYNEQFF. CDR3 sequence (DNA): TGCGCCAGCAGCCAAGATCCGCCGGACAGGGACTCCTACAATGAGCAGTTCTTC.